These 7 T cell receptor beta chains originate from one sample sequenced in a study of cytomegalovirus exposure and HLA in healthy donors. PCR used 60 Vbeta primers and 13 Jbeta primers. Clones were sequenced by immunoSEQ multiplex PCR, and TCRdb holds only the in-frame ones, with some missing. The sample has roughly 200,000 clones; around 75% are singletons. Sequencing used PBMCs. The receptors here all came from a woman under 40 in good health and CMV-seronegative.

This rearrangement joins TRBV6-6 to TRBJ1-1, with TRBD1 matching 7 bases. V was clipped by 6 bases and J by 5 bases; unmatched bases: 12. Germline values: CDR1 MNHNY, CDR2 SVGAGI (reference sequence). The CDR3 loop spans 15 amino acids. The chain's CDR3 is CASSSQGRGKTEAFF. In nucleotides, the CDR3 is TGTGCCAGCAGCTCACAGGGGCGAGGGAAAACTGAAGCTTTCTTT.

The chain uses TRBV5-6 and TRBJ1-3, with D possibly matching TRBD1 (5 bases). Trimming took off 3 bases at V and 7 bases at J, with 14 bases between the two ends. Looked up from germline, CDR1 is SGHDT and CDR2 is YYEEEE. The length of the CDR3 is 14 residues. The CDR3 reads CASSYRDGGNTIYF. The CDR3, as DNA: TGTGCCAGCAGCTACCGGGACGGAGGGAACACCATATATTTT.

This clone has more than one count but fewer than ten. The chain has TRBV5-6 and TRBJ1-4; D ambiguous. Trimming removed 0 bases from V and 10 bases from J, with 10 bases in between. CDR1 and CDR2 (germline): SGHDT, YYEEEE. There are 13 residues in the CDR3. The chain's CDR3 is CASSLVTSGKLFF. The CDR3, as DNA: TGTGCCAGCAGCTTGGTCACATCGGGAAAACTGTTTTTT. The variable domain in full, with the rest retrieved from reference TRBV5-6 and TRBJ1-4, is DAGVTQSPTHLIKTRGQQVTLRCSPKSGHDTVSWYQQALGQGPQFIFQYYEEEERQRGNFPDRFSGHQFPNYSSELNVNALLLGDSALYLCASSLVTSGKLFFGSGTQLSVL.

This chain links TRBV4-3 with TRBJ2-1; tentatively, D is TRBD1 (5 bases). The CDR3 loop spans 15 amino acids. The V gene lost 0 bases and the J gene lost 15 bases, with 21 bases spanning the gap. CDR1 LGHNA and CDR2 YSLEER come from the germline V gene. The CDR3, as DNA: TGCGCCAGCAGCCAAGATCCCTACGCCGACAGTTTTAGGTTCTTC. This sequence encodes CASSQDPYADSFRFF.

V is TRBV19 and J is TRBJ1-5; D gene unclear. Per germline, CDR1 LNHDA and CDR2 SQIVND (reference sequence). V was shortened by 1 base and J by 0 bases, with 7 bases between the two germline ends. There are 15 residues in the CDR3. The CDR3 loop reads CASSIAQNSNQPQHF. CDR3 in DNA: TGTGCCAGTAGTATAGCTCAGAATAGCAATCAGCCCCAGCATTTT.

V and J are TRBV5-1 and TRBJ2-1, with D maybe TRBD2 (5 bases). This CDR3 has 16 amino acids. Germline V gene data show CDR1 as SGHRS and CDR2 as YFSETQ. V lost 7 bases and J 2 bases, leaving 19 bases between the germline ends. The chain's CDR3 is CASAPGVGRTYNEQFF. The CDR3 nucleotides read TGCGCCAGCGCTCCTGGGGTGGGGAGAACCTACAATGAGCAGTTCTTC.

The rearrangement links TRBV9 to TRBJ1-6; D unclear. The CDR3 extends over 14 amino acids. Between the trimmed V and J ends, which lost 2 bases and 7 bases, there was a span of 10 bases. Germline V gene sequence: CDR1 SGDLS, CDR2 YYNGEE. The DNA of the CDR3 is TGTGCCAGCAGCGTCCGACAAGAAAATTCACCCCTCCACTTT. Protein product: CASSVRQENSPLHF.